This is a list of T cell receptor beta chains from one sample in a study of shared clonotypes between healthy human individuals. Generated by immunoSEQ multiplex PCR, the TCRdb table keeps only in-frame clones and is missing some. The sample yields approximately 640,000 clones, approximately 75% seen once. Input material: memory CD4+ T cells sorted from blood. The receptor source for this set is a woman in her 30s in good health. CDR3s include the opening cysteine and the closing phenylalanine or tryptophan. Fields, in order: D gene, clone size, J gene, V gene, CDR3 DNA, CDR3 protein. A D gene is named only where the DNA matches it firmly. Expanded clones are given a class, and other clones once, few, many or no size at all.

TRBD1 | . | TRBJ1-2 | TRBV4-1 | TGCGCCAGCAGCCAAGACCGGACAGGGGGTATTTATGGCTACACCTTC | CASSQDRTGGIYGYTF
TRBD1 | . | TRBJ1-2 | TRBV2 | TGTGCCAGCAGAATAGGGGGCGGCGGCTACACCTTC | CASRIGGGGYTF
TRBD2 | many | TRBJ2-1 | TRBV2 | TGTGCCAGCACTATGAGCGGGAGCTCCTACAATGAGCAGTTCTTC | CASTMSGSSYNEQFF
. | . | TRBJ1-4 | TRBV28 | TGTGCCAGCACTGCAACTAATGAAAAACTGTTTTTT | CASTATNEKLFF
. | few | TRBJ1-2 | TRBV6-5 | TGTGCCAGCAGTTACCCCGGGCAGGGAAGCTATGGCTACACCTTC | CASSYPGQGSYGYTF
. | . | TRBJ2-7 | TRBV29-1 | TGCAGCGTCGATCAGGGTACCCACGAGCAGTACTTC | CSVDQGTHEQYF
TRBD1 | . | TRBJ1-2 | TRBV28 | TGTGCCAGCAGTTTACAAACAGGGGCCTATGGCTACACCTTC | CASSLQTGAYGYTF
TRBD2 | . | TRBJ2-1 | TRBV7-9 | TGTGCCAGCAGCCTCGTGGCTAGCGGGGATCACAATGAGCAGTTCTTC | CASSLVASGDHNEQFF
. | . | TRBJ2-5 | TRBV5-1 | TGCGCCAGCAGCTTGGGGACAACCCAAGAGACCCAGTACTTC | CASSLGTTQETQYF
TRBD2 | . | TRBJ2-5 | TRBV28 | TGTGCCAGCAGTTTATTTCGGGGGGGCCAAGAGACCCAGTACTTC | CASSLFRGGQETQYF
TRBD2 | . | TRBJ2-1 | TRBV6-5 | TGTGCCAGCAGTTACTCGATGGGGGAGGGGATATGCGAGCAGTTCTTC | CASSYSMGEGICEQFF
. | . | TRBJ2-1 | TRBV19 | TGTGCCAGTAGTATTTCCAGGGAAAGCTCCTACAATGAGCAGTTCTTC | CASSISRESSYNEQFF
. | . | TRBJ2-7 | TRBV19 | TGTGCCAGTAGTACCCAGGCAGGACGAACCTACGAGCAGTACTTC | CASSTQAGRTYEQYF
. | . | TRBJ2-7 | TRBV5-4 | TGTGCCAGCGGTGGGGGGAGCTCCTACGAGCAGTACTTC | CASGGGSSYEQYF
. | . | TRBJ2-7 | TRBV14 | TGTGCCAGCAGCCAAGGGCTCGGGAGCTCCTACGAGCAGTACTTC | CASSQGLGSSYEQYF
TRBD2 | few | TRBJ2-7 | TRBV6-4 | TGTGCCAGCAGTGAGTGGGGGGGGTACTTC | CASSEWGGYF
. | once | TRBJ2-5 | TRBV28 | TGTGCCAGCAGTTTGTCACCGACGGAAGGACAAGAGACCCAGTACTTC | CASSLSPTEGQETQYF
TRBD2 | . | TRBJ2-1 | TRBV7-3 | TGTGCCAGCAGCTTTAGCGGGAGCTACAATGAGCAGTTCTTC | CASSFSGSYNEQFF
. | once | TRBJ1-2 | TRBV7-9 | TGTGCCAGCAGCTTAGCGGGGGACAAGAGGCACTATGGCTACACCTTC | CASSLAGDKRHYGYTF
. | . | TRBJ2-3 | TRBV5-1 | TGCGCCAGCAGCTTTCAGGGGACAGATACGCAGTATTTT | CASSFQGTDTQYF
. | . | TRBJ2-1 | TRBV15 | TGTGCCACCAGCAGAGAAAAGCAGACCCTCGGTGAGCAGTTCTTC | CATSREKQTLGEQFF
TRBD1 | once | TRBJ1-5 | TRBV2 | TGTGCCAGCAGTGAATACGGGACAGGGTATCAGCCCCAGCATTTT | CASSEYGTGYQPQHF
TRBD1 | . | TRBJ2-1 | TRBV27 | TGTGCCAGCAGTTTAACCCAAACAGGGGGCGACGGGTACAATGAGCAGTTCTTC | CASSLTQTGGDGYNEQFF
. | . | TRBJ1-1 | TRBV29-1 | TGCAGCGTTGATAGGGCAATGGACACTGAAGCTTTCTTT | CSVDRAMDTEAFF
. | . | TRBJ2-7 | TRBV21-1 | TGTGCCAGCCGAGGGGGCTCCGACTACGAGCAGTACTTC | CASRGGSDYEQYF
TRBD2 | few | TRBJ2-1 | TRBV2 | TGTGCCAGCATAAGGACTAGCGGGAAGGAGCAGTTCTTC | CASIRTSGKEQFF
. | . | TRBJ2-5 | TRBV5-6 | TGTGCCAGCAGCTTTTTCGGGATCCAGTACTTC | CASSFFGIQYF
. | . | TRBJ2-1 | TRBV6-5 | TGTGCCAGCAGGGTGGGCAATGAGCAGTTCTTC | CASRVGNEQFF
TRBD2 | . | TRBJ2-2 | TRBV6-5 | TGTGCCAGCAGTTACTCCCCGGGGGGAGACACCGGGGAGCTGTTTTTT | CASSYSPGGDTGELFF
. | few | TRBJ2-7 | TRBV28 | TGTGCCAGCAGTTTAGAGGAGCGGGCTCTCGAGCAGTACTTC | CASSLEERALEQYF
. | . | TRBJ1-5 | TRBV2 | TGTGCCAGCCAGCGTAGCCTCCCCAATCAGCCCCAGCATTTT | CASQRSLPNQPQHF
. | . | TRBJ2-5 | TRBV13 | TGTGCCAGCAGCGCCCGACGGCAAGAGACCCAGTACTTC | CASSARRQETQYF
. | many | TRBJ2-3 | TRBV5-6 | TGTGCCAGCAGCTTGGGTCCGGCCACGGGTACGCAGTATTTT | CASSLGPATGTQYF
TRBD1 | . | TRBJ2-1 | TRBV18 | TGTGCCAGCTCTCCCGCTCTCCAGGGGGCGGATGAGCAGTTCTTC | CASSPALQGADEQFF
TRBD1 | . | TRBJ2-7 | TRBV28 | TGTGCCAGCAGTCTCCGGACAGGGGAGCAGTACTTC | CASSLRTGEQYF
TRBD1 | . | TRBJ2-1 | TRBV28 | TGTGCCAGCACCCCTCCGGGACAGGGCTCACATGAGCAGTTCTTC | CASTPPGQGSHEQFF
TRBD1 | . | TRBJ2-7 | TRBV28 | TGTGCCAGCAGGGGACAGTCCTACGAGCAGTACTTC | CASRGQSYEQYF
. | few | TRBJ1-2 | TRBV4-1 | TGCGCCAGCAGCTATGGCGCTAACTATGGCTACACCTTC | CASSYGANYGYTF
TRBD2 | . | TRBJ2-1 | TRBV28 | TGTGCCAGCAGTTCCGGGAGGGGGGCCCCCTACAATGAGCAGTTCTTC | CASSSGRGAPYNEQFF
TRBD2 | . | TRBJ2-1 | TRBV4-1 | TGCGCCAGCAGCCAAAGACTAGCGGGAGAACTAAACAATGAGCAGTTCTTC | CASSQRLAGELNNEQFF
. | . | TRBJ2-6 | TRBV19 | TGTGCCAGTAGTCCCCAAATGAGGGCCTCTGGGGCCAACGTCCTGACTTTC | CASSPQMRASGANVLTF
TRBD1 | . | TRBJ2-3 | TRBV28 | TGTGCCAGCAGTGACGCTCCGGGACAGGGGGCGGGAGATACGCAGTATTTT | CASSDAPGQGAGDTQYF
. | few | TRBJ1-1 | TRBV28 | . | CASSSSGQGITAFF
TRBD2 | . | TRBJ2-1 | TRBV5-1 | TGCGCCAGCAGCTTGGTATACCAGGGACTAACAAACAATGAGCAGTTCTTC | CASSLVYQGLTNNEQFF
TRBD2 | few | TRBJ2-1 | TRBV6-5 | TGTGCCAGCACCTCAACGGGACTAGTGTTCTTC | CASTSTGLVFF
. | . | TRBJ2-5 | TRBV14 | TGTGCCAGCAGCCAAGATTGGGAGCTCGGGACCCAGTACTTC | CASSQDWELGTQYF
TRBD2 | . | TRBJ2-2 | TRBV10-2 | TGCGCCAGTAAGGGACTAGCGGGATACACCGGGGAGCTGTTTTTT | CASKGLAGYTGELFF
TRBD1 | . | TRBJ1-5 | TRBV19 | TGTGCCAGTACCCCCGGACAGGGACCATTTTTGAGGCCCCAGCATTTT | CASTPGQGPFLRPQHF
. | . | TRBJ1-4 | TRBV19 | TGTGCCAGTCCTCCTACCAGGACGGATGAAAAACTGTTTTTT | CASPPTRTDEKLFF
. | . | TRBJ2-5 | TRBV28 | TGTGCCAGCAGTTTAACTCGGTGGGGCCGGGAGACCCAGTACTTC | CASSLTRWGRETQYF
. | . | TRBJ2-7 | TRBV28 | TGTGCCAGCAGTTTGCTCGGACGGGACTCCTACGAGCAGTACTTC | CASSLLGRDSYEQYF
. | . | TRBJ2-2 | TRBV11-2 | TGTGCCAGCAGCTTAGAGGGGACGAGAACCGGGGAGCTGTTTTTT | CASSLEGTRTGELFF
TRBD2 | . | TRBJ2-7 | TRBV2 | TGTGCCAGCAGTCCGTGGACTAGCGGGGCCTACGAGCAGTACTTC | CASSPWTSGAYEQYF
. | . | TRBJ2-3 | TRBV18 | TGTGCCAGCTCCCGCGATTATCTAGCCCCAGATACGCAGTATTTT | CASSRDYLAPDTQYF
TRBD1 | few | TRBJ2-7 | TRBV4-1 | TGCGCCAGCAGCCAACTCAGACAGGGGTTGACCTACGAGCAGTACTTC | CASSQLRQGLTYEQYF
. | many | TRBJ2-7 | TRBV27 | TGTGCCAGCAGTTCGCGCCCGTCCTACGAGCAGTACTTC | CASSSRPSYEQYF
. | . | TRBJ2-1 | TRBV7-3 | TGTGCCAGCAGCGCTGGACCGTACAATGAGCAGTTCTTC | CASSAGPYNEQFF
. | . | TRBJ2-7 | TRBV5-1 | TGCGCCAGCAGCTTGGAGGTACAGGGCCACGAGCAGTACTTC | CASSLEVQGHEQYF
TRBD2 | once | TRBJ2-7 | TRBV18 | TGTGCCAGCTCAAAAACTAGCGGGGCCCCCGAGCAGTACTTC | CASSKTSGAPEQYF
. | . | TRBJ1-4 | TRBV5-1 | TGCGCCAGCAGCCCGGGCGGGTCTAATGAAAAACTGTTTTTT | CASSPGGSNEKLFF